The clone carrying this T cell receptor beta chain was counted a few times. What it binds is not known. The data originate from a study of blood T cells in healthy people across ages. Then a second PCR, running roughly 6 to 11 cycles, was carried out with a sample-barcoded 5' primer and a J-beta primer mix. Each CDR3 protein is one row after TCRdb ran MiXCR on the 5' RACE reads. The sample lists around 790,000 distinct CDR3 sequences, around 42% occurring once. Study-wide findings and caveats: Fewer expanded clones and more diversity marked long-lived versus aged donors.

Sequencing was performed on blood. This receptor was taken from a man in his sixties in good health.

The CDR3 nucleotides read TGTGCCAGCAGGCTAACCGGGACTACATATTCACCCCTCCACTTT. Amino acids: CASRLTGTTYSPLHF. The V and J genes are TRBV12-3 or TRBV12-4 and TRBJ1-6, with D maybe TRBD1 (5 bases). V was cut by 6 bases and J by 8 bases, with 17 bases left in between. This CDR3 comprises 15 residues.